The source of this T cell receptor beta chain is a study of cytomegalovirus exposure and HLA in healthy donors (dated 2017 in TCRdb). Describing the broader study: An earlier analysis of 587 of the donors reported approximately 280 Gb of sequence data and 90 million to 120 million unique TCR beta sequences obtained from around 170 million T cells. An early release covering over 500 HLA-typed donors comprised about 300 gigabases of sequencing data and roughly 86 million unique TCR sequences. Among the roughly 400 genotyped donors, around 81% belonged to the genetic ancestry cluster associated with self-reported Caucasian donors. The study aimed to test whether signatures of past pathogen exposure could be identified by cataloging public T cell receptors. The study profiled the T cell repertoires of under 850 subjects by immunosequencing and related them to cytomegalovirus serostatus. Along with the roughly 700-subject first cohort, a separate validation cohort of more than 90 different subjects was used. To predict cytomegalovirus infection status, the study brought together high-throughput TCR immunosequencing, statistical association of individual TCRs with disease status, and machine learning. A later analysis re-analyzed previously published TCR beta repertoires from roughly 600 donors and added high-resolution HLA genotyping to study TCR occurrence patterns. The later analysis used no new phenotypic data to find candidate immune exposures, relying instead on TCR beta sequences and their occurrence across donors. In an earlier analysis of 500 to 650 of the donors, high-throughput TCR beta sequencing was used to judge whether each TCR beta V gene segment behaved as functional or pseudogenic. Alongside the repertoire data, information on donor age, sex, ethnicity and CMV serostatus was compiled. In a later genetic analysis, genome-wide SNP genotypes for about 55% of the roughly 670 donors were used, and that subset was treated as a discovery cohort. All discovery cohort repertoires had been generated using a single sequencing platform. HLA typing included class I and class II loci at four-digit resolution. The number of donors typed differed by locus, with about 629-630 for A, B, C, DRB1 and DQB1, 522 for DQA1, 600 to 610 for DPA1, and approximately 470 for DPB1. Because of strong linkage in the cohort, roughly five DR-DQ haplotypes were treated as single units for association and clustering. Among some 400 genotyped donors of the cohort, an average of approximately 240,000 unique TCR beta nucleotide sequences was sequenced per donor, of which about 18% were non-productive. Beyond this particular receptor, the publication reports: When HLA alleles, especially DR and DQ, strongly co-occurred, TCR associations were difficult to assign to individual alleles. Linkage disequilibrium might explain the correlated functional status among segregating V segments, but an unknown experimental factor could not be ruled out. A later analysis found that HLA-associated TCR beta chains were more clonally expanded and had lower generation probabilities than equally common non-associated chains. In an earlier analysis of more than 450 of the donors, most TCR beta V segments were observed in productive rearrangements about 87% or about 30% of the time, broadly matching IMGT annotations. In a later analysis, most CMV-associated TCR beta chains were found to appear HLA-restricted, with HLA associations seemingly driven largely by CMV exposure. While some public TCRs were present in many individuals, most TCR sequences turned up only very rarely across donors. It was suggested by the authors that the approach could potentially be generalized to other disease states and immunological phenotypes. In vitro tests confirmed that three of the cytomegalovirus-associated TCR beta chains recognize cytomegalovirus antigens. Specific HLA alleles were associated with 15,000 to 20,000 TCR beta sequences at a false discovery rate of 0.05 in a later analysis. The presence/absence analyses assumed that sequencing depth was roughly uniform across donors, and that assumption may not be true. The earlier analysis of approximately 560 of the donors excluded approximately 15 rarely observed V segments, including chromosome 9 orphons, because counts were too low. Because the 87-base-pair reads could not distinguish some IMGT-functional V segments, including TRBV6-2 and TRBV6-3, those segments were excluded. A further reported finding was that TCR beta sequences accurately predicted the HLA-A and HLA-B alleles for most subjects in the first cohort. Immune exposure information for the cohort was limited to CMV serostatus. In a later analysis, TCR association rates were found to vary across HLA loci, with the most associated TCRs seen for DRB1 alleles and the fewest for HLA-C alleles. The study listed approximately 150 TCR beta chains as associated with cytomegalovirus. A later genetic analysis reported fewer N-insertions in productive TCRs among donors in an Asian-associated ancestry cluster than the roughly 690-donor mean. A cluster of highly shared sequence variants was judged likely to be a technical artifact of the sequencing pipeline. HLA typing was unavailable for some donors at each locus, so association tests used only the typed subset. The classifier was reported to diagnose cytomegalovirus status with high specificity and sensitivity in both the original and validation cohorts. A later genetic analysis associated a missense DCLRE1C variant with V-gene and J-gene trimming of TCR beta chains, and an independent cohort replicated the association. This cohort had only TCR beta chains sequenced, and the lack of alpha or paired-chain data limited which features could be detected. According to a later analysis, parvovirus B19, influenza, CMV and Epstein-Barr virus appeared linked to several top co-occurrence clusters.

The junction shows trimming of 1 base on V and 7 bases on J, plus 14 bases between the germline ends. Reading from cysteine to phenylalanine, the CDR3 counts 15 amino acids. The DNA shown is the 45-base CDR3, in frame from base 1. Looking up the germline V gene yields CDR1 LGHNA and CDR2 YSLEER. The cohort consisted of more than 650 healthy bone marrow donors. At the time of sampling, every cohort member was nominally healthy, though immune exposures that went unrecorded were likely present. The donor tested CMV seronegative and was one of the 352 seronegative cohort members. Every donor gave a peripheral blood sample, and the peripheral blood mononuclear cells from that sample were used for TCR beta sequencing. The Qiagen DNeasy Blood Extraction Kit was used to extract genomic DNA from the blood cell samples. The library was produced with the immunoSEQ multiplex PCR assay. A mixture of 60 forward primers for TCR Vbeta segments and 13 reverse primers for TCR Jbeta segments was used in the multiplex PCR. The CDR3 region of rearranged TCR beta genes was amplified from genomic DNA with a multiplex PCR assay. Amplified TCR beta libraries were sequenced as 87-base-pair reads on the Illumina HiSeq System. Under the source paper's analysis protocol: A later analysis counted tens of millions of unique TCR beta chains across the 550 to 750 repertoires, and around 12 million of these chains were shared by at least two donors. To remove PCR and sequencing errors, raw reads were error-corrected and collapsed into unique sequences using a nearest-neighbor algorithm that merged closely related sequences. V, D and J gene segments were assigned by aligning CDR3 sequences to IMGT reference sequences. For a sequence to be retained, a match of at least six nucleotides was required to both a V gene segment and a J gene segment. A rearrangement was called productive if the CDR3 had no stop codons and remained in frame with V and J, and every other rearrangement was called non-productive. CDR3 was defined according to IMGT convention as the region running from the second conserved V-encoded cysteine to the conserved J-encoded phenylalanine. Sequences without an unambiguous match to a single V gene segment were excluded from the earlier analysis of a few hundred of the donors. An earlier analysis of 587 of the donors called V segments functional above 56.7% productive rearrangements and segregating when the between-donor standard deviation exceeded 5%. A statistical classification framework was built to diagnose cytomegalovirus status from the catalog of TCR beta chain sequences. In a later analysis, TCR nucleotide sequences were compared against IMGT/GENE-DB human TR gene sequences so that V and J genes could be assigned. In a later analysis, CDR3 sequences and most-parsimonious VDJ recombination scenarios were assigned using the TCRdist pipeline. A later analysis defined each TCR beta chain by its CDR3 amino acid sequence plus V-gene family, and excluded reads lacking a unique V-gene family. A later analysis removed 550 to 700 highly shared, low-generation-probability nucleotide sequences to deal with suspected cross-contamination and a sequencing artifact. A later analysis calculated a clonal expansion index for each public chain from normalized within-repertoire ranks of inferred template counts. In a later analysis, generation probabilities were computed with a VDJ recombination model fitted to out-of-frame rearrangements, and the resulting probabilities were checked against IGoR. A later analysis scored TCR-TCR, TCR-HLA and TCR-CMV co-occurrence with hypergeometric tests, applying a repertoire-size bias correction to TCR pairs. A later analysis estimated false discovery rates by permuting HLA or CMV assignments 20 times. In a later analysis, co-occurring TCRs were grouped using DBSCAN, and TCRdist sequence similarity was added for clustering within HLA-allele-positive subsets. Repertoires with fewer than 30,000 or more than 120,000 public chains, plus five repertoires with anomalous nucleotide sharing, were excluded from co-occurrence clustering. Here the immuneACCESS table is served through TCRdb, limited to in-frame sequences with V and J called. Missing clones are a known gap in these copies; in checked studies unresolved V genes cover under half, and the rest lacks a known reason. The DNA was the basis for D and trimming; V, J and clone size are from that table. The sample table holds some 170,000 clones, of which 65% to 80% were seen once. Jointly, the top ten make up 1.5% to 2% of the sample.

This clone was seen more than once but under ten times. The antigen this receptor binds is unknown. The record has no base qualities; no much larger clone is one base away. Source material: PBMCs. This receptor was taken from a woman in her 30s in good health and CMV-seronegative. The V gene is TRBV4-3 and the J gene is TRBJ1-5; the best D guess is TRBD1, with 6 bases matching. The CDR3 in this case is CASSQVWGLVQPQHF. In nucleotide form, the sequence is TGCGCCAGCAGCCAAGTGTGGGGGCTGGTGCAGCCCCAGCATTTT.